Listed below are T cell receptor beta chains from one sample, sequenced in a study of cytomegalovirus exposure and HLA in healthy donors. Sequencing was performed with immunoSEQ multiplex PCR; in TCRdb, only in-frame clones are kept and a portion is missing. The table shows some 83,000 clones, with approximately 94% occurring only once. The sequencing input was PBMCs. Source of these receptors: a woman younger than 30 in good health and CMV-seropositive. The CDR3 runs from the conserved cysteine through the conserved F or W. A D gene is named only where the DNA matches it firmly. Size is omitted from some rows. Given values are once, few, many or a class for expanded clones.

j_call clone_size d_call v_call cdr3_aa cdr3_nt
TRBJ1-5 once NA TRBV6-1 CASSEEPGDQPQHF TGTGCCAGCAGTGAAGAGCCAGGGGATCAGCCCCAGCATTTT
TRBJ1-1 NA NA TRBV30 CAWSVGHLNTEAFF TGTGCCTGGAGTGTAGGACACCTGAACACTGAAGCTTTCTTT
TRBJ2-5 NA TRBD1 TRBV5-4 CASSSNRGGETQYF TGTGCCAGCAGCTCCAACAGGGGTGGAGAGACCCAGTACTTC
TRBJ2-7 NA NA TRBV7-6 CASSLQGNEQYF TGTGCCAGCAGCTTACAGGGAAACGAGCAGTACTTC
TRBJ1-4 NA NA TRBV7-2 CASSYSAKSEKLFF TGTGCCAGCAGCTACAGTGCCAAGAGTGAAAAACTGTTTTTT
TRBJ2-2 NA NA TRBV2 CASTRTGRAGELFF TGTGCCAGCACCAGGACAGGGAGGGCCGGGGAGCTGTTTTTT
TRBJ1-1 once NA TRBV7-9 CASSLGRFMNTEAFF TGTGCCAGCAGCTTAGGTCGGTTCATGAACACTGAAGCTTTCTTT
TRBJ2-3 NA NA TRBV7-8 CASSLAYGDTQYF TGTGCCAGCAGCTTAGCCTATGGAGATACGCAGTATTTT
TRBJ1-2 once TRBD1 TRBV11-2 CASSLRTGDYGYTF TGTGCCAGCAGCCTCCGGACAGGGGACTATGGCTACACCTTC
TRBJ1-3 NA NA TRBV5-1 CASSSDRGNTIYF TGCGCCAGCAGCTCAGACAGGGGAAACACCATATATTTT
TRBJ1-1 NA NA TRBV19 CASSKADLMNTEAFF TGTGCCAGTAGTAAGGCAGACTTAATGAACACTGAAGCTTTCTTT
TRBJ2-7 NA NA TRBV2 CASSEGAASYEQYF TGTGCCAGCAGTGAAGGGGCAGCTTCCTACGAGCAGTACTTC
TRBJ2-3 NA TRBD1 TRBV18 CASSPGTAGDTQYF TGTGCCAGCTCTCCCGGGACAGCTGGCGATACGCAGTATTTT
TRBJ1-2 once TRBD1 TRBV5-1 CASSWDSHYGYTF TGCGCCAGCAGCTGGGACAGCCACTATGGCTACACCTTC
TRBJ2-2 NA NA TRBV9 CASSLETGPSANTGELFF TGTGCCAGCAGCCTTGAGACAGGCCCGTCCGCGAACACCGGGGAGCTGTTTTTT
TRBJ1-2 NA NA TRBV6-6 CASSSGDGYTF TGTGCCAGCAGTTCAGGCGATGGCTACACCTTC
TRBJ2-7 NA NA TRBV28 CASSLYDYPTGEQYF TGTGCCAGCAGTTTATACGACTACCCTACGGGCGAGCAGTACTTC
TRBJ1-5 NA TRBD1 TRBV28 CASFSTGETNQPQHF TGTGCCAGCTTTTCGACAGGGGAAACCAATCAGCCCCAGCATTTT
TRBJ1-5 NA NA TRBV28 CASSLGRPQHF TGTGCCAGCAGTTTAGGTAGGCCCCAGCATTTT
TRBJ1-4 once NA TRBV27 CASRRDNLLEKLFF TGTGCCAGCAGGAGGGACAACCTTCTCGAAAAACTGTTTTTT
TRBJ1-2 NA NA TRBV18 CASSPAGNYGYTF TGTGCCAGCTCACCAGCAGGGAACTATGGCTACACCTTC
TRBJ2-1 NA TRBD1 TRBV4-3 CASSQGVRQGLGGEQFF TGCGCCAGCAGCCAAGGAGTCAGACAGGGTCTTGGAGGTGAGCAGTTCTTC
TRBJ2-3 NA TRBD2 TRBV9 CASSTSRKRGGSTDTQYF TGTGCCAGCAGCACCAGTAGGAAGCGGGGGGGAAGCACAGATACGCAGTATTTT
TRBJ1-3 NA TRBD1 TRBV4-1 CASSPLAVRGEGNTIYF TGCGCCAGCAGCCCTCTCGCGGTCAGGGGGGAAGGAAACACCATATATTTT
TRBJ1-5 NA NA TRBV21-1 CASRNDQGTQINQPQHF TGTGCCAGCAGAAATGATCAGGGGACCCAAATTAATCAGCCCCAGCATTTT
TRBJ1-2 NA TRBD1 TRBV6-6 CASSSSGTVYGYTF TGTGCCAGCAGTTCTTCCGGGACAGTCTATGGCTACACCTTC
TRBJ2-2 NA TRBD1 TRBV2 CATQLTGVTGELFF TGTGCCACCCAACTAACAGGGGTCACCGGGGAGCTGTTTTTT
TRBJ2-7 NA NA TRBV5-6 CASSLASNEQYF TGTGCCAGCAGCTTGGCTAGCAACGAGCAGTACTTC
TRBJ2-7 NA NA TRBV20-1 CSASRTDEQYF TGCAGTGCTAGTCGGACTGACGAGCAGTACTTC
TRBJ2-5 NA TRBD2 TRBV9 CASSATLAGGQETQYF TGTGCCAGCAGCGCCACCCTAGCGGGGGGGCAAGAGACCCAGTACTTC
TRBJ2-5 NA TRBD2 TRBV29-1 CSATSGSRETQYF TGCAGCGCGACTAGCGGGAGTCGAGAGACCCAGTACTTC
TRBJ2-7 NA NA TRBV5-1 CASSSDRISSYEQYF TGCGCCAGCAGCTCTGACAGGATCAGCTCCTACGAGCAGTACTTC
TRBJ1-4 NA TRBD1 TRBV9 CASRKSNRGKIATNEKLFF TGTGCCAGCAGAAAAAGTAACAGGGGTAAGATCGCAACTAATGAAAAACTGTTTTTT
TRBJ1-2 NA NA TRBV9 CASSGAYGYTF TGTGCCAGCTCAGGGGCCTATGGCTACACCTTC
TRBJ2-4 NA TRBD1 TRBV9 CASSDPGTGADIQYF TGTGCCAGCAGCGACCCCGGGACAGGGGCGGACATTCAGTACTTC
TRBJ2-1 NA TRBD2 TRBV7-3 CASSLWGLDYNEQFF TGTGCCAGCAGCTTATGGGGACTAGATTACAATGAGCAGTTCTTC
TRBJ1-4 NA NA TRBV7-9 CASSLESGEANEKLFF TGTGCCAGCAGCTTAGAATCGGGGGAGGCTAATGAAAAACTGTTTTTT
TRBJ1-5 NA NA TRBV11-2 CASSFGVRQPQHF TGTGCCAGCAGCTTCGGGGTGAGGCAGCCCCAGCATTTT
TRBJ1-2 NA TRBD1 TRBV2 CASSQGANFYGYTF TGTGCCAGCAGTCAGGGGGCCAACTTCTATGGCTACACCTTC